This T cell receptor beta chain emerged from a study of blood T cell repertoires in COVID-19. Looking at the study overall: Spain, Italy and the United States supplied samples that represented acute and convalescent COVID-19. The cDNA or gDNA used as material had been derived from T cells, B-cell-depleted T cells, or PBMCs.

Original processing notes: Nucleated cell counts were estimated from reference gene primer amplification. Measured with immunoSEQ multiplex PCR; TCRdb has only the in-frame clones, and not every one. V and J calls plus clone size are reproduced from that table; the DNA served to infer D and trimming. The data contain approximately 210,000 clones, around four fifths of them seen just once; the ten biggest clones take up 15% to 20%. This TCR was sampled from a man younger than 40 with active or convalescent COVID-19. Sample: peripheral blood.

CDR3 sequence reads: CASSSPAGPSDTQYF. The CDR3 nucleotides read TGTGCCAGCAGTTCCCCCGCGGGTCCTTCAGATACGCAGTATTTT. This chain uses TRBV28 with TRBJ2-3; a possible D gene is TRBD2 (5 bases). Germline V gene data show CDR1 as MDHEN and CDR2 as SYDVKM. This CDR3 region has 15 residues. V was cut by 4 bases and J by 4 bases, with 15 bases left in between.